This T cell receptor beta chain stems from a study of regulatory T cells in long-lasting Graves disease. Germline lookup yields CDR1 SNHLY and CDR2 FYNNEI. The CDR3 runs 15 residues. The V and J ends lost 6 bases and 0 bases, in that order; junction bases with no gene match: 3. Time point noted: persistent/refractory GD, antithyroid drugs over 5 years with positive TRAb. RNA isolated from PBMCs was used to make the TCR library. Judged by abundance, this clonotype is medium-sized. Relying on iRepertoire HTBI primers and Arm-PCR of CDR3 regions, the team built TCR beta libraries. TCRdb redid the calling of the multiplex PCR reads with MiXCR, one entry per CDR3 protein. The table includes about 470,000 distinct CDR3 sequences, around 20% detected once.

This rearrangement joins TRBV2 to TRBJ2-3, with TRBD2 matching over 10 bases. This clonotype was obtained from a female donor with Graves disease. Source: peripheral blood mononuclear cells (PBMCs), taken when the disease was refractory, from a patient treated with antithyroid drugs. Here the CDR3 DNA reads TGTGCCAGCAGCTTGACTAGCGGGAGCACAGATACGCAGTATTTT. This encodes CASSLTSGSTDTQYF.